This T cell receptor (beta chain) was found in a study of shared clonotypes between healthy human individuals. The protocol was immunoSEQ multiplex PCR, while the TCRdb copy is restricted to in-frame clones and leaves out a portion. The data contain about 2 million clones, roughly 94% of them singletons. Of note for this clone: The antigen remains undetermined.

Overall study results and limits: Blood was the only sampled material, and tissue repertoires likely differ. Generation of non-shared clonotypes was less probable than generation of clonotypes shared by all four donors.

V dropped 5 bases and J dropped 6 bases, with 13 bases sitting between them. Germline assignment: CDR1 PRHDT and CDR2 FYEKMQ (reference sequence). CDR3 size: 13 residues. Terminally differentiated effector memory CD45RA+ cells were excluded from the naive CD8 cells, which were CD45RO-negative and positively selected for CCR7. This receptor was obtained from a man between 18 and 35 years old in good health. The sequencing sample was made of naive CD8+ T cells sorted from blood. V gene TRBV13 combines with J gene TRBJ1-1; D gene unclear. CDR3 nucleotides: TGTGCCAGCAGCCCCCACGGCGCGGCTGAAGCTTTCTTT. Amino acid sequence: CASSPHGAAEAFF. Complete variable domain (other parts from reference TRBV13 and TRBJ1-1): AAGVIQSPRHLIKEKRETATLKCYPIPRHDTVYWYQQGPGQDPQFLISFYEKMQSDKGSIPDRFSAQQFSDYHSELNMSSLELGDSALYFCASSPHGAAEAFFGQGTRLTVV.